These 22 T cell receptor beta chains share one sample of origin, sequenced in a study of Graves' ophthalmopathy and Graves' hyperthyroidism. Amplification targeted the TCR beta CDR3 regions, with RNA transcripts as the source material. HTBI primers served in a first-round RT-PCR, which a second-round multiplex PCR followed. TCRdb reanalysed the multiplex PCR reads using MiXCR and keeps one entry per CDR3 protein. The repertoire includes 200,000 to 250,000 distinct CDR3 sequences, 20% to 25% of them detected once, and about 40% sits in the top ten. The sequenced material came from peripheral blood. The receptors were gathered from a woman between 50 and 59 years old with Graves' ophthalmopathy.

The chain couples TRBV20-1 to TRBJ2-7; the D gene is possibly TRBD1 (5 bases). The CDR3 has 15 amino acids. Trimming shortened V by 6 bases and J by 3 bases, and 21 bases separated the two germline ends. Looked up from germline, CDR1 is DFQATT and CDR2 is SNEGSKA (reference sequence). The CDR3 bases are TGCAGTGCCAGCGTCGGTCAGGGAATTCGCTACGAGCAGTACTTC. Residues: CSASVGQGIRYEQYF.

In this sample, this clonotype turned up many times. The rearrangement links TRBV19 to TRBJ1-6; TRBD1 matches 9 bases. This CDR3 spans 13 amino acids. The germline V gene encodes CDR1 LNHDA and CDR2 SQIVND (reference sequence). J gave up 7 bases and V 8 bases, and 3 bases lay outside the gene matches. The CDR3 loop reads CASLDRGNSPLHF. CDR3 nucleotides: TGTGCCAGTCTGGACAGGGGCAATTCACCCCTCCACTTT.

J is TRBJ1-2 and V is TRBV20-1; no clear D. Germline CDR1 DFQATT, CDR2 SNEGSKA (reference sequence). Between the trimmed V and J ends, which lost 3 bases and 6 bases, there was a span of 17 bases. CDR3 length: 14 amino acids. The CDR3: CSASGEGSVDGYTF. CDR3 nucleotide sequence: TGCAGTGCTAGCGGGGAGGGATCGGTGGATGGCTACACCTTC.

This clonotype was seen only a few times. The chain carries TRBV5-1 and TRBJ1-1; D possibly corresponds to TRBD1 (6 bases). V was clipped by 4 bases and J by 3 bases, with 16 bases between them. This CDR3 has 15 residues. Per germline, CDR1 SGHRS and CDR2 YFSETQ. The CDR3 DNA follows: TGCGCCAGCAGCGGCGGGGGGAGGGGGTACACTGAAGCTTTCTTT. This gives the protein CASSGGGRGYTEAFF.

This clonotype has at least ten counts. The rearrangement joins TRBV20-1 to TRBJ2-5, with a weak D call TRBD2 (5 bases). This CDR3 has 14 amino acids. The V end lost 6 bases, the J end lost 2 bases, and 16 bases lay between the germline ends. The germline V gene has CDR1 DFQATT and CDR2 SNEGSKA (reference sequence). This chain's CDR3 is CSAIPFRGQETQYF. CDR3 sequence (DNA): TGCAGTGCAATTCCTTTCCGGGGACAAGAGACCCAGTACTTC.

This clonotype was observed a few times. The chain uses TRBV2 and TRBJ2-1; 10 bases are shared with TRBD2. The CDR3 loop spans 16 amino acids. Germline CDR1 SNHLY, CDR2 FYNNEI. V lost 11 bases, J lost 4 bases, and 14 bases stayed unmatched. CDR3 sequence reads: CAYTPTSGVSYNEQFF. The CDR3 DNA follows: TGTGCCTACACCCCCACTAGCGGGGTGTCTTACAATGAGCAGTTCTTC.

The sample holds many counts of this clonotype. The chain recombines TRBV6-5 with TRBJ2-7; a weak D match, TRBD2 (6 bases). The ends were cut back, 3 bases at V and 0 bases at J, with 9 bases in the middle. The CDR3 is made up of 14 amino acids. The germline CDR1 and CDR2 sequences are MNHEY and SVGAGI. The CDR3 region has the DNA TGTGCCAGCAGTTATATTAGCGGCTCCTACGAGCAGTACTTC. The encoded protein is CASSYISGSYEQYF.

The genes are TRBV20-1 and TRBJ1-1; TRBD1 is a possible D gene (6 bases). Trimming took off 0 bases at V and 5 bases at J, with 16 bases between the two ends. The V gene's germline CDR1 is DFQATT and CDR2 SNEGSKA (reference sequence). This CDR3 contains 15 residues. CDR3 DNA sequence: TGCAGTGCTAGAGACTCCGGACAGCCCTCTACTGAAGCTTTCTTT. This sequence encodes CSARDSGQPSTEAFF.

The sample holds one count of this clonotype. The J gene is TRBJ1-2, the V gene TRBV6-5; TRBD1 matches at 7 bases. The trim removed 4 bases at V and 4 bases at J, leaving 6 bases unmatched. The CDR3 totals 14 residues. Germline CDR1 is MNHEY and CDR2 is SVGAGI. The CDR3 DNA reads TGTGCCAGCAGTTCCTCAGCAGGGGGCTATGGCTACACCTTC. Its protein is CASSSSAGGYGYTF.

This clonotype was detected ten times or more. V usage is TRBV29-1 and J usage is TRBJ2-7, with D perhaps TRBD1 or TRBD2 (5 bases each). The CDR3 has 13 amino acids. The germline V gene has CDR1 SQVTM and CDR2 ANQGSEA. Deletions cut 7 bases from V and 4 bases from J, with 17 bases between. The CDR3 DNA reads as TGCAGCGCCAGGGACGAGCGTTGGTACGAGCAGTACTTC. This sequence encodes CSARDERWYEQYF.

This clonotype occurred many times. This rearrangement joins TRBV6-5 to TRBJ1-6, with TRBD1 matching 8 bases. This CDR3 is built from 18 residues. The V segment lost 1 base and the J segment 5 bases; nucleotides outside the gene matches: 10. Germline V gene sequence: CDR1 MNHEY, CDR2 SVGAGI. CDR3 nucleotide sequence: TGTGCCAGCAGTTACTGGGGAACCAGGGGGCGTAATAATTCACCCCTCCACTTT. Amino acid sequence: CASSYWGTRGRNNSPLHF.

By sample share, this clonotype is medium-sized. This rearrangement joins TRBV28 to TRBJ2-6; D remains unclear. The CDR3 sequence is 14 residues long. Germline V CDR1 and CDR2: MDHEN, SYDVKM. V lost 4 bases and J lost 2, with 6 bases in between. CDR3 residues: CASSSAAGANVLTF. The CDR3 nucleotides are TGTGCCAGCAGTTCCGCGGCTGGGGCCAACGTCCTGACTTTC.

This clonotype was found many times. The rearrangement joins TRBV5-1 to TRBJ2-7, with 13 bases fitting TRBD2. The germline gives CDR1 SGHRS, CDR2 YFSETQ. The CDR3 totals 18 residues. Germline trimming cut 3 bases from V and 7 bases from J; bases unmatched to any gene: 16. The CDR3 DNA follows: TGCGCCAGCAGCTCCGGGACTAGCGGGGCCGCTACTTCAGGGGAGCAGTACTTC. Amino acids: CASSSGTSGAATSGEQYF.

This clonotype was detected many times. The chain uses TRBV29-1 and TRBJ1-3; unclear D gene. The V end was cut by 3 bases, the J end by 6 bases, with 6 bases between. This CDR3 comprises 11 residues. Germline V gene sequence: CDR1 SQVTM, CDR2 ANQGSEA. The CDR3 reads CSVEGLNTIYF. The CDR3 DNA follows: TGCAGCGTTGAGGGGTTAAACACCATATATTTT.

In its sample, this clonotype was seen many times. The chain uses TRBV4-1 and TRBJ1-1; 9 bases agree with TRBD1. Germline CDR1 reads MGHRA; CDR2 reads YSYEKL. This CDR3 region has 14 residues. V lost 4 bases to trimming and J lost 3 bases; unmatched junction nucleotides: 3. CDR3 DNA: TGCGCCAGCAGCCCACAGGGGGCGTACACTGAAGCTTTCTTT. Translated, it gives CASSPQGAYTEAFF.

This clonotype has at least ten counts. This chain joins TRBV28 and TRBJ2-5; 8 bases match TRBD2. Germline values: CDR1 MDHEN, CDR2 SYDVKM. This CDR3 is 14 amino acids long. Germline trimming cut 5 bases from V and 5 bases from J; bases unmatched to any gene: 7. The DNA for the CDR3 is TGTGCCAGCAGTGAGACTAGCGATCGGGAGACCCAGTACTTC. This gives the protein CASSETSDRETQYF.

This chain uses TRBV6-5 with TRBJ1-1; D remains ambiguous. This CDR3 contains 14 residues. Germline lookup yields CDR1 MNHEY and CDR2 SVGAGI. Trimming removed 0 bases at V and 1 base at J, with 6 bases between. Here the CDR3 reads CASSYSWGNTEAFF. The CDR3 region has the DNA TGTGCCAGCAGTTACTCGTGGGGGAACACTGAAGCTTTCTTT.

CDR3 sequence: CASSVRENYGYTF. DNA of the CDR3: TGCGCCAGCAGCGTCCGGGAGAACTATGGCTACACCTTC. This chain uses TRBV4-1 with TRBJ1-2, with D unresolved. Germline assignment: CDR1 MGHRA and CDR2 YSYEKL. Trimming left V 5 bases short and J 2 bases short, with 9 bases between. The CDR3 loop spans 13 amino acids.

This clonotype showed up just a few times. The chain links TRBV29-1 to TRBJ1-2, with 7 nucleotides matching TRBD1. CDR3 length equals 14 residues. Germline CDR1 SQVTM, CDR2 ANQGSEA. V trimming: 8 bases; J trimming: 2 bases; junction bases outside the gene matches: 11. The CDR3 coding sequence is TGCAGCCCCCCCGGTGACAGGGCAAACTATGGCTACACCTTC. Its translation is CSPPGDRANYGYTF.

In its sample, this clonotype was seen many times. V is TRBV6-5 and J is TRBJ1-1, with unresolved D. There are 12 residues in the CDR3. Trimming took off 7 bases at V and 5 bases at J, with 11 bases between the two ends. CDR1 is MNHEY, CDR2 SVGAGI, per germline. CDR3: CASKILGTEAFF. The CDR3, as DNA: TGTGCCAGCAAGATACTGGGGACTGAAGCTTTCTTT.

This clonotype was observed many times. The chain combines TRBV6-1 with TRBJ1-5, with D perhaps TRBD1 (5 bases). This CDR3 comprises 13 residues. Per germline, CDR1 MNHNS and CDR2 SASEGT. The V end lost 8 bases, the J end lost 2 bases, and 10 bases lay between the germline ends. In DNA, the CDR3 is TGTGCCAGCTCAAGCAGGGGCAATCAGCCCCAGCATTTT. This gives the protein CASSSRGNQPQHF.

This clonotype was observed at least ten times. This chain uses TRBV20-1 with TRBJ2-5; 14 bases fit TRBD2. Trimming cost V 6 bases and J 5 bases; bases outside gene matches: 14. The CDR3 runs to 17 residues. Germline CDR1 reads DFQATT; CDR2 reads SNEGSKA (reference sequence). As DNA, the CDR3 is TGCAGTGCGGCAAGACTAGCGGGAGGGCCGATTGATGAGACCCAGTACTTC. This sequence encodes CSAARLAGGPIDETQYF.